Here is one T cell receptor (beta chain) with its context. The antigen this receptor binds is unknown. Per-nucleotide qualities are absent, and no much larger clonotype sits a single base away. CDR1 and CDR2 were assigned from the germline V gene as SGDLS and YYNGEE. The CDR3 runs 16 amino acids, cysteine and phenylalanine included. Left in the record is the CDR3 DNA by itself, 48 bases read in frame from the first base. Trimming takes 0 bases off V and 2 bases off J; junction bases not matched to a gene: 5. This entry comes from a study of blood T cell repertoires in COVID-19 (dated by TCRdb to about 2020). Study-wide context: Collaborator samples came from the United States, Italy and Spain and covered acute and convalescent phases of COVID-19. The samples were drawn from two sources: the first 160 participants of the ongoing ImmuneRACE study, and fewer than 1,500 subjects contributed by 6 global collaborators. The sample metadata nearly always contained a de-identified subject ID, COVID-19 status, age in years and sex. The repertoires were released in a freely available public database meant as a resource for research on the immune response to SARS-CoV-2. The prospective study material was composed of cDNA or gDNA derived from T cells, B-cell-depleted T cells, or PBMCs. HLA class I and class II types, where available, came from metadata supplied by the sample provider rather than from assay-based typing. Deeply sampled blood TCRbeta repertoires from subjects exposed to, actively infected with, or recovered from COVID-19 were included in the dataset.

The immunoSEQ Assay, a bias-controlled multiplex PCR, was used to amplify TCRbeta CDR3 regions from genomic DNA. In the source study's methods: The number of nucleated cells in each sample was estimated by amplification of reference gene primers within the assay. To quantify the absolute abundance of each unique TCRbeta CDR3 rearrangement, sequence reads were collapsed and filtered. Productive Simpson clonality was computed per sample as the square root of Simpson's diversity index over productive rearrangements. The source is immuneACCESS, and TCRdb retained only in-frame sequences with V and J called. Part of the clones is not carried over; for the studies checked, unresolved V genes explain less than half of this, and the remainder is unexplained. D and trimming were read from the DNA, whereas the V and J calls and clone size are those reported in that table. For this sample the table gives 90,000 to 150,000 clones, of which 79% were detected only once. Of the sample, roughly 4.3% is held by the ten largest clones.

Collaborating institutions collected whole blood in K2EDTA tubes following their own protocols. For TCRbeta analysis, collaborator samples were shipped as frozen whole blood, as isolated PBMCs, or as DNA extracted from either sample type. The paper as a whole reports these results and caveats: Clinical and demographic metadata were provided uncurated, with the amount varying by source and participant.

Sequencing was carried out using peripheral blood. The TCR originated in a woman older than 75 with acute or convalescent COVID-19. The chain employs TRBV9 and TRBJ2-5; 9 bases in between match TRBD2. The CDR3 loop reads CASSVGLAAGQETQYF. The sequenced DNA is TGTGCCAGCAGCGTAGGACTAGCGGCGGGACAAGAGACCCAGTACTTC.